This TCR beta chain comes out of a study of T cell clones after liver transplantation. Using immunoSEQ multiplex PCR, the repertoire was profiled, and TCRdb retains in-frame clones only, with some absent. The data hold about 80,000 clones, with 82% observed a single time. Germline CDR1 and CDR2: MNHEY and SVGAGI. CDR3 length: 15 residues. Trimming shortened V by 6 bases and J by 4 bases, and 16 bases separated the two germline ends. The sequencing used CD4+ T cells from blood, collected approximately 3.5 years after liver transplant. The sequence derives from a human patient who received a liver transplant. Part of the T cells may come from the graft donor. The chain uses TRBV6-5 and TRBJ2-1, with D possibly being TRBD2 (6 bases). This CDR3 reads CASSPHAGTYNEQFF. DNA of the CDR3: TGTGCCAGCAGCCCCCATGCGGGGACTTACAATGAGCAGTTCTTC.